This T cell receptor (beta chain) was profiled in a study of Ad26.COV2.S vaccination and SARS-CoV-2 variants. Study-wide results and caveats: Non-spike TCR breadth was similar in vaccine and placebo recipients.

Of note for this clone: Its target is unknown.

Treatment of the sample: about 20 received Ad26.COV2.S at low or high dose, single or two shots; 5 received placebo; per-sample allocation not given. The samples were gathered on day 63 after the first injection of vaccine or placebo. The data were produced by immunoSEQ multiplex PCR, yet TCRdb's version contains in-frame clones alone and is incomplete. The sample has under 500,000 clones; 92% are singletons. The CDR3 has 11 amino acids. From germline, CDR1 is LNHDA and CDR2 SQIVND (reference sequence). Trimming removed 5 bases at V and 5 bases at J, with 6 bases between. V gene TRBV19 combines with J gene TRBJ1-1, with D perhaps matching TRBD1 (5 bases). The receptor comes from a person between 18 and 65 years old who received the Ad26.COV2.S COVID-19 vaccine or a placebo. The specimen was peripheral blood, collected in a trial of Ad26.COV2.S vaccine versus placebo. In DNA, the CDR3 is TGTGCCAGTAGTCAGGGAACTGAAGCTTTCTTT. Protein sequence: CASSQGTEAFF.